This T cell receptor beta chain was obtained from a study of monozygotic twins with inflammatory bowel disease. Study-wide points: Repertoires of patients may have been made more variable by differing immunosuppressive treatments. Inverse Simpson values showed less TCRbeta diversity in IBD patients than in their healthy co-twins.

Reanalyzing the 5' RACE reads, TCRdb keeps one entry per CDR3 protein, without DNA. The repertoire table contains about 450,000 distinct CDR3 sequences. Regarding this clonotype: Antigen unknown.

CDR3 size: 13 residues. Germline assignment: CDR1 LNHDA and CDR2 SQIVND (reference sequence). V and J are TRBV19 and TRBJ1-2. This TCR was recovered from a human donor with ulcerative colitis or Crohn's disease, or a healthy co-twin of an affected twin (not recorded which). Sequenced material: blood. The CDR3 spells CASSRPGLYGYTF.